This T cell receptor beta chain was observed in a study of shared clonotypes between healthy human individuals. In germline, CDR1 is SGHAT, CDR2 FQNNGV. The CDR3 has 13 residues. V gave up 2 bases and J gave up 7 bases, with 12 bases separating them. Note on this clone: The antigen is unknown.

TCRdb keeps only in-frame clones here, not all; method: immunoSEQ multiplex PCR. The sample yields approximately 2,300,000 clones, under 95% seen once. General study results and limits: Four donors held approximately 5% of naive CD4 clonotypes in common.

Sequencing was done on a sample of naive CD4+ T cells from PBMCs. Described subset: CD45RA+ positively selected. This clonotype was obtained from a man aged 18 to 29 in good health. Some clones in this sample may be carry-over from other donors' samples. The J gene is TRBJ2-7, the V gene TRBV11-2; no clear D gene. CDR3 protein: CASSLQRAREQYF. CDR3 DNA sequence: TGTGCCAGCAGCTTACAACGGGCGAGGGAGCAGTACTTC.